This TCR beta chain was identified in a study of shared clonotypes between healthy human individuals. V dropped 5 bases and J dropped 6 bases, with 17 bases sitting between them. Germline assignment: CDR1 MDHEN and CDR2 SYDVKM. The CDR3 spans 15 residues. The method was immunoSEQ multiplex PCR; TCRdb's version includes in-frame clones alone and lacks a portion of them. Among about 2.2 million clones listed, just over 90% were seen once. CD45RO negativity and positive selection for CCR7 defined naive CD8 cells, a population that excluded terminally differentiated effector memory CD45RA+ cells. This receptor was obtained from a man aged 18 to 35 in good health. Some clones in this sample may be carry-over from other donors' samples. Sample: naive CD8+ T cells from PBMCs. The J gene is TRBJ1-5, the V gene TRBV28; TRBD1 might be the D (5 bases). DNA for the CDR3: TGTGCCAGCAGTGGGGCCCGCAGGGATCGTCAGCCCCAGCATTTT. Amino acid sequence: CASSGARRDRQPQHF.